This record concerns one T cell receptor (beta chain) sequence. The CDR3 sequence is 11 residues long. Unmatched junction bases numbered 3, after V lost 7 bases and J lost 5 bases. The germline gives CDR1 SQVTM, CDR2 ANQGSEA. The source of the sample is a study of CD8 T cells in Susac syndrome. Reverse transcription of 0.5 to 1 ug RNA was performed with random hexamers. Across 54 Vbeta and 13 Jbeta, immunoSEQ multiplex PCR amplified TCR beta CDR3. TCRdb re-analysed the immunoSEQ multiplex PCR reads in MiXCR, keeping a single row per CDR3 protein. The table includes about 200,000 distinct CDR3 sequences, roughly 96% detected once.

The sequencing input was CD4+ T cells from PBMCs. The J gene is TRBJ2-5, the V gene TRBV29-1; the match to TRBD1 covers 8 bases. The TCR was taken from a human donor in good health. The CDR3 DNA reads as TGCAGCGATCAGGGGGCCGAGACCCAGTACTTC. Its protein product is CSDQGAETQYF.